Each of the 5 T cell receptor beta chains below was sequenced from the same sample in a study of metastatic and nonmetastatic thyroid tumors. All patients reached thyroid surgery having received no treatment beforehand. Using MiXCR, TCRdb reanalyzed the PCR reads. The data hold 15,000 to 25,000 clones, with about 25% observed a single time. The sample was blood. These receptors were collected from a male donor with papillary thyroid cancer or a benign thyroid nodule (not recorded which). Some clones in this sample may be carry-over from other donors' samples.

There are a few counts of this clone. J is TRBJ2-2 and V is TRBV5-4; D is undetermined. V was pared by 5 bases and J by 3 bases, with 8 bases between. From germline, CDR1 is SGHNT and CDR2 YYREEE (reference sequence). The CDR3 spans 13 residues. The CDR3 DNA is TGTGCCAGCAGTTCGACGGACACCGGGGAGCTGTTTTTT. This sequence encodes CASSSTDTGELFF.

This clone was seen ten or more times. The rearrangement links TRBV19 to TRBJ2-5; D may match TRBD1 or TRBD2 (5 bases each). The CDR3 length is 14 residues. The V gene lost 8 bases and the J gene lost 5 bases, with 18 bases spanning the gap. Germline CDR1 and CDR2: LNHDA and SQIVND (reference sequence). The CDR3 protein is CASGSGPLGETQYF. The CDR3 nucleotides are TGTGCCAGTGGTTCGGGGCCCCTCGGGGAGACCCAGTACTTC.

This clone was counted at least ten times. One junction end does not reproduce the germline sequence, and a read error may be involved. This specimen includes other DNA sequences encoding the same CDR3. This chain links TRBV4-1 with TRBJ2-5; D remains ambiguous. The V gene's germline CDR1 is MGHRA and CDR2 YSYEKL. CDR3 length: 16 residues. The CDR3 loop reads CASSQAMVGRAETQYF. DNA for the CDR3: TGTGCCAGCAGCCAAGCGATGGTGGGTAGGGCAGAGACCCAGTACTTC.

This clone was observed a handful of times. The chain recombines TRBV6-1 with TRBJ2-7; the D gene could be TRBD1 or TRBD2 (5 bases each). V was pared by 6 bases and J by 3 bases, with 18 bases between. CDR3 length: 15 amino acids. Per germline, CDR1 MNHNS and CDR2 SASEGT. The CDR3 loop is CASSAGTKSHYEQYF. For the CDR3, the DNA is TGTGCCAGCAGCGCCGGGACCAAATCACACTACGAGCAGTACTTC.

In its sample, this clone was seen a few times. The chain employs TRBV15 and TRBJ2-7; the D is unclear. Germline V lookup: CDR1 LNHNV, CDR2 YYDKDF (reference sequence). The CDR3 contains 15 residues. Trimming removed 1 base from V and 0 bases from J, with 10 bases in between. The CDR3 sequence: CATSRGQVPSYEQYF. Here the CDR3 DNA reads TGTGCCACCAGCAGAGGCCAGGTCCCCTCCTACGAGCAGTACTTC.